These T cell receptor beta chains were read from a single sample in a study of blood T cell repertoires in COVID-19. Sequencing was performed with immunoSEQ multiplex PCR; in TCRdb, only in-frame clones are kept and a portion is missing. The sample lists about 250,000 clones; roughly 90% were seen once. Sequenced: PBMCs or T cells enriched from blood (not recorded which). The receptors were sampled from a woman in her twenties or thirties with acute COVID-19. Each CDR3 is given with its conserved first and last residue. D genes are given only for firm matches. Size is stated for part of the rows, as once, few or many counts, or as a class when the clone is expanded.

V gene: TRBV5-1
clone size: NA
D gene: NA
J gene: TRBJ2-5
CDR3 protein: CASSSGLQETQYF
CDR3 DNA: TGCGCCAGCAGCTCGGGACTGCAAGAGACCCAGTACTTC

V gene: TRBV27
clone size: NA
D gene: TRBD1
J gene: TRBJ1-4
CDR3 protein: CASSLRQGREKLFF
CDR3 DNA: TGTGCCAGCAGTTTAAGACAGGGGAGGGAAAAACTGTTTTTT

V gene: TRBV11-2
clone size: NA
D gene: TRBD2
J gene: TRBJ2-1
CDR3 protein: CASSFGLAVYNEQFF
CDR3 DNA: TGTGCCAGCAGCTTCGGACTAGCGGTTTACAATGAGCAGTTCTTC

V gene: TRBV18
clone size: NA
D gene: NA
J gene: TRBJ1-2
CDR3 protein: CASSPPHGAGGYTF
CDR3 DNA: TGTGCCAGCTCACCACCGCATGGGGCCGGCGGCTACACCTTC

V gene: TRBV21-1
clone size: once
D gene: NA
J gene: TRBJ2-7
CDR3 protein: CASKERDLRARYEQYF
CDR3 DNA: TGTGCCAGCAAGGAGCGGGATCTTCGGGCCCGTTACGAGCAGTACTTC

V gene: TRBV4-1
clone size: NA
D gene: TRBD2
J gene: TRBJ2-3
CDR3 protein: CASSRGFASGLTDTQYF
CDR3 DNA: TGCGCCAGCAGCAGGGGGTTTGCTAGCGGGCTCACAGATACGCAGTATTTT

V gene: TRBV18
clone size: many
D gene: TRBD1
J gene: TRBJ1-5
CDR3 protein: CASRIGQGSNQPQHF
CDR3 DNA: TGTGCCAGCCGCATCGGACAGGGCAGCAATCAGCCCCAGCATTTT

V gene: TRBV7-3
clone size: NA
D gene: TRBD1
J gene: TRBJ2-2
CDR3 protein: CASSKDRDTGELFF
CDR3 DNA: TGTGCCAGCAGCAAAGACAGGGACACCGGGGAGCTGTTTTTT

V gene: TRBV5-6
clone size: NA
D gene: TRBD1
J gene: TRBJ1-5
CDR3 protein: CASSSQGSNQPQHF
CDR3 DNA: TGTGCCAGCAGCTCACAGGGGAGCAATCAGCCCCAGCATTTT

V gene: TRBV11-3
clone size: NA
D gene: TRBD1
J gene: TRBJ1-1
CDR3 protein: CASSLRDRGPTEAFF
CDR3 DNA: TGTGCCAGCAGCTTACGGGACAGGGGGCCCACTGAAGCTTTCTTT

V gene: TRBV12-5
clone size: NA
D gene: TRBD2
J gene: TRBJ2-2
CDR3 protein: CASGLVLLAGGPGTGELFF
CDR3 DNA: TGTGCTAGTGGTTTGGTCTTACTAGCGGGAGGGCCTGGTACCGGGGAGCTGTTTTTT

V gene: TRBV28
clone size: NA
D gene: TRBD1
J gene: TRBJ2-7
CDR3 protein: CASSAPGQGDYEQYF
CDR3 DNA: TGTGCCAGCAGTGCACCGGGACAGGGGGACTACGAGCAGTACTTC

V gene: TRBV28
clone size: few
D gene: TRBD2
J gene: TRBJ2-3
CDR3 protein: CASSLWWLAGGTDTQYF
CDR3 DNA: TGTGCCAGCAGTTTATGGTGGCTAGCGGGGGGCACAGATACGCAGTATTTT

V gene: TRBV2
clone size: NA
D gene: NA
J gene: TRBJ1-6
CDR3 protein: CASSERARASLSPLHF
CDR3 DNA: TGTGCCAGCAGTGAAAGGGCCAGGGCATCCCTTTCACCCCTCCACTTT

V gene: TRBV1
clone size: few
D gene: NA
J gene: TRBJ1-5
CDR3 protein: CTSSQFKRWRAAGQGNQPQHF
CDR3 DNA: TGCACCAGCAGCCAATTTAAGCGGTGGAGGGCGGCAGGGCAAGGCAATCAGCCCCAGCATTTT

V gene: TRBV3-1/TRBV3-2
clone size: NA
D gene: TRBD2
J gene: TRBJ2-5
CDR3 protein: CASSQAVSSGGAWERETQYF
CDR3 DNA: TGTGCCAGCAGCCAAGCGGTTTCTAGCGGGGGGGCCTGGGAGCGGGAGACCCAGTACTTC

V gene: TRBV4-1
clone size: NA
D gene: TRBD1
J gene: TRBJ1-1
CDR3 protein: CASSQETGTEAFF
CDR3 DNA: TGCGCCAGCAGCCAAGAGACAGGGACTGAAGCTTTCTTT

V gene: TRBV4-2
clone size: NA
D gene: NA
J gene: TRBJ1-5
CDR3 protein: CASSQDFQPQHF
CDR3 DNA: TGTGCCAGCAGCCAAGACTTTCAGCCCCAGCATTTT

V gene: TRBV10-3
clone size: few
D gene: TRBD2
J gene: TRBJ2-2
CDR3 protein: CAIKGLAGGPNTGELFF
CDR3 DNA: TGTGCCATCAAGGGACTAGCGGGGGGGCCGAACACCGGGGAGCTGTTTTTT

V gene: TRBV9
clone size: NA
D gene: TRBD2
J gene: TRBJ2-3
CDR3 protein: CASSTSGLAVTDTQYF
CDR3 DNA: TGTGCCAGCAGCACTTCGGGACTAGCGGTCACAGATACGCAGTATTTT

V gene: TRBV10-2
clone size: once
D gene: TRBD2
J gene: TRBJ2-5
CDR3 protein: CASGGLVGETQYF
CDR3 DNA: TGCGCCAGCGGGGGACTAGTTGGCGAGACCCAGTACTTC

V gene: TRBV2
clone size: NA
D gene: NA
J gene: TRBJ1-2
CDR3 protein: CASTIDGVLGYTF
CDR3 DNA: TGTGCCAGCACTATAGACGGGGTATTAGGCTACACCTTC

V gene: TRBV5-1
clone size: NA
D gene: TRBD2
J gene: TRBJ2-2
CDR3 protein: CASSLDGGDTGELFF
CDR3 DNA: TGCGCCAGCAGCTTGGATGGGGGGGACACCGGGGAGCTGTTTTTT

V gene: TRBV6-5
clone size: NA
D gene: TRBD1
J gene: TRBJ1-5
CDR3 protein: CASRGQGFQPQHF
CDR3 DNA: TGTGCCAGCAGGGGACAGGGGTTTCAGCCCCAGCATTTT

V gene: TRBV20-1
clone size: NA
D gene: TRBD1
J gene: TRBJ1-2
CDR3 protein: CSARTGGGYTF
CDR3 DNA: TGCAGTGCTAGAACAGGGGGTGGATACACCTTC

V gene: TRBV28
clone size: NA
D gene: TRBD2
J gene: TRBJ2-7
CDR3 protein: CASVTSDTYEQYF
CDR3 DNA: TGTGCCAGTGTGACTAGCGACACCTACGAGCAGTACTTC

V gene: TRBV10-2
clone size: once
D gene: TRBD2
J gene: TRBJ2-5
CDR3 protein: CASSDYGLAFQETQYF
CDR3 DNA: TGCGCCAGCAGTGATTACGGACTAGCATTCCAAGAGACCCAGTACTTC

V gene: TRBV27
clone size: NA
D gene: NA
J gene: TRBJ1-6
CDR3 protein: CASSLEGIRSPLHF
CDR3 DNA: TGTGCCAGCAGTTTAGAGGGTATTCGTTCACCCCTCCACTTT

V gene: TRBV7-2
clone size: once
D gene: TRBD2
J gene: TRBJ2-1
CDR3 protein: CASSFLAGNEQFF
CDR3 DNA: TGTGCCAGCAGCTTTCTAGCGGGAAATGAGCAGTTCTTC

V gene: TRBV27
clone size: NA
D gene: NA
J gene: TRBJ1-2
CDR3 protein: CASSSMGGEDYGYTF
CDR3 DNA: TGTGCCAGCAGTTCGATGGGTGGGGAGGACTATGGCTACACCTTC

V gene: TRBV4-3
clone size: NA
D gene: TRBD1
J gene: TRBJ1-1
CDR3 protein: CASSQVDRTEAFF
CDR3 DNA: TGCGCCAGCAGCCAAGTGGACAGGACTGAAGCTTTCTTT

V gene: TRBV27
clone size: NA
D gene: NA
J gene: TRBJ2-3
CDR3 protein: CASIPLAGVSTDTQYF
CDR3 DNA: TGTGCCAGCATCCCGTTGGCGGGCGTTAGCACAGATACGCAGTATTTT